This section outlines one TCR beta chain sequence together with its context. The data derive from a study of OX40 agonist ivuxolimab in advanced cancers. Study summary: Patients with prior anti-PD-1, anti-PD-L1 or anti-CTLA-4 therapy were eligible; about 41% had some.

The method was immunoSEQ multiplex PCR; TCRdb's version includes in-frame clones alone and lacks a portion of them. The repertoire holds roughly 70,000 clones, roughly nine tenths seen once, with approximately 0.3% in the top ten. CDR3 length: 13 residues. CDR1 and CDR2 (germline): LNHDA, SQIVND (reference sequence). Between the trimmed V and J ends, which lost 5 bases and 3 bases, there was a span of 10 bases. V usage is TRBV19 and J usage is TRBJ1-2; a weak D match, TRBD1 (6 bases). This TCR came from an adult with an advanced solid tumor such as melanoma, head and neck, liver or kidney cancer. Sequenced here: CD4+ or CD8+ T cells sorted from blood, sampled in a trial of the OX40 agonist ivuxolimab. This chain's CDR3 is CASSVGQYYGYTF. The CDR3 bases are TGTGCCAGTAGTGTTGGACAGTACTATGGCTACACCTTC.